The present TCR beta chain was sequenced within a study of T-cell memory formation after mild COVID-19. Study-wide findings and caveats: The finding that pre-infection memory included some responding clones suggested that cross-reactive memory joined.

The V end was cut by 3 bases, the J end by 4 bases, with 10 bases between. The CDR3 is 13 amino acids. From germline, CDR1 is SGDLS and CDR2 YYNGEE. A single record per CDR3 protein comes from TCRdb applying MiXCR to the 5' RACE reads. This table holds 150,000 or so distinct CDR3 sequences, less than 40% found once. On this clonotype itself: Its target is unknown.

Sequenced material: PBMCs or a T cell subset sorted from them (not recorded which). V usage is TRBV9 and J usage is TRBJ1-2; possibly TRBD1 for D (6 bases). The TCR originated in an adult woman who had mild COVID-19 (a few samples of this study predate the infection). Cell type and time point are not known. CDR3: CASSAGTSYGYTF. CDR3 DNA: TGTGCCAGCAGCGCAGGGACATCCTATGGCTACACCTTC.